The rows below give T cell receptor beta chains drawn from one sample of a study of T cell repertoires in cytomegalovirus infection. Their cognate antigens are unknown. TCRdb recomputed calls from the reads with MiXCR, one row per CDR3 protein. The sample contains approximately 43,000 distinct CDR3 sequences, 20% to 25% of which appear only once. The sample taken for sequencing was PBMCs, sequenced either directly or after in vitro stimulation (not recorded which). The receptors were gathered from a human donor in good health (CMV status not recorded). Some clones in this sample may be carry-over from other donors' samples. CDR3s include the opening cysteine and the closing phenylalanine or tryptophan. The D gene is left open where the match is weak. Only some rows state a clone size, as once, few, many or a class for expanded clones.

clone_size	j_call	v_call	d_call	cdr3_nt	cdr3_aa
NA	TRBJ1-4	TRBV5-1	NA	TGCGCCAGCAGCTTGGGAGGAACTGCTAATGAAAAACTGTTTTTT	CASSLGGTANEKLFF
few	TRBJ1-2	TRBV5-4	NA	TGTGCCAGCAGCATGGTCCGGGACACCAGTTCTAACTATGGCTACACCTTC	CASSMVRDTSSNYGYTF
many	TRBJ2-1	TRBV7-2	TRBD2	TGTGCCAGCAGCTTAGGACTAGCGGGAGTTCCGTACAATGAGCAGTTCTTC	CASSLGLAGVPYNEQFF
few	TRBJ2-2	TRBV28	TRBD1	TGTGCCAGCAGTTTCCCCGGGACAGGGGACATCGGGGAGCTGTTTTTT	CASSFPGTGDIGELFF
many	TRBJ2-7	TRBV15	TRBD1	TGTGCCACCAGAAGCTCGGGACAGTTCTCCTACGAGCAGTACTTC	CATRSSGQFSYEQYF
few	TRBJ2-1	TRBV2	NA	TGTGCCAGCAGTCGAGATTTGTACTTC	CASSRDLYF
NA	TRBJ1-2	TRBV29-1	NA	TGCAGCGTTGACGGGGAAGGGGTCTATGGCTACACCTTC	CSVDGEGVYGYTF
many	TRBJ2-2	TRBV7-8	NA	TGTGCCAGCAGATCGGTTGGCTGGACCACCGGGGAGCTGTTTTTT	CASRSVGWTTGELFF
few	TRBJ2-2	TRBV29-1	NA	TGCAGCGCCCTTCTTCCCACCGGGGAGCTGTTTTTT	CSALLPTGELFF
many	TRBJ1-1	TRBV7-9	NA	TGTGCCAGCAGCCGCGGGAACACTGAAGCTTTCTTT	CASSRGNTEAFF
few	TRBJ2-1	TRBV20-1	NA	TGCAGTGCTTTTTCCGGGACGCCCTCCAATGAGCAGTTCTTC	CSAFSGTPSNEQFF
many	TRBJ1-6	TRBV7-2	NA	TGTGCCAGCAGCTTAGGGTTGGGGAATTCACCCCTCCACTTT	CASSLGLGNSPLHF
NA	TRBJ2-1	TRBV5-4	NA	TGTGCCAGCCGAACGCTAGGCTCCTACAATGAGCAGTTCTTC	CASRTLGSYNEQFF
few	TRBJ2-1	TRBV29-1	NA	TGCAGCGTCCCCTCACAGGTCAATGAGCAGTTCTTC	CSVPSQVNEQFF
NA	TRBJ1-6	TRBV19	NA	TGTGCCAGTCCTTTCGCGGCGCCCGAAGGCCTCTATACATCACCCCTCCACTTT	CASPFAAPEGLYTSPLHF
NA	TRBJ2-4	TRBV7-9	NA	TGTGCCAGCAGCCTCGCCTATATAGCCAAAAACATTCAGTACTTC	CASSLAYIAKNIQYF
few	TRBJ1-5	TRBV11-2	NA	TGTGCCAGCAGCTTATTTATCGGTCAGCCCCAGCATTTT	CASSLFIGQPQHF
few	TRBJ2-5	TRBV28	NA	TGTGCCAGCAGCCTGGGGGGTCCGTTGTTAACCCAGTACTTC	CASSLGGPLLTQYF
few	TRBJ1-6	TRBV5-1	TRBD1	TGCGCCAGCAGCACAGACAGGGTCACTTCACCCCTCCACTTT	CASSTDRVTSPLHF
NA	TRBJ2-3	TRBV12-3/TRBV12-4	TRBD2	TGTGCCAGCAGGCTAGCGGGGGGGCCCCCAGATACGCAGTATTTT	CASRLAGGPPDTQYF
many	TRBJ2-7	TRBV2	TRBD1	TGTGCCAGCAGTCCGGCCGGGACAGGGACCTACGAGCAGTACTTC	CASSPAGTGTYEQYF
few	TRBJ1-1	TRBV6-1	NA	TGTGCCAGCATTCGGGCGGGCAGTCACCCTTTGGGATCATCTGAAGCTTTCTTT	CASIRAGSHPLGSSEAFF
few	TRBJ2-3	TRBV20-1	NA	TGCAGTGCTAGAGCCCAGGGCTACACAGATACGCAGTATTTT	CSARAQGYTDTQYF
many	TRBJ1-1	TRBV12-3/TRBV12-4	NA	TGTGCCAGTCATCGAGACGTGAATGCTTTCTTT	CASHRDVNAFF
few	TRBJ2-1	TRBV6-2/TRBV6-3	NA	TGTGCCAGTGCTGTGGGCTGGGTGGAAATTTCCTACAATGAGCAGTTCTTC	CASAVGWVEISYNEQFF
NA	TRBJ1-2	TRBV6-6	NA	TGTGCCAGCGGGACCAGCTACACCTTC	CASGTSYTF
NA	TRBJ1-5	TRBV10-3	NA	TGTGCCACCCGGGACCGCTCAAACAATCAGCCCCAGCATTTT	CATRDRSNNQPQHF
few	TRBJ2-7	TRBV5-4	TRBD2	TGTGCCAGCAGCCTAGCGGGAGGGCCGGGCGAGCAGTACTTC	CASSLAGGPGEQYF
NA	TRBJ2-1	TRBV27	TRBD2	TGTGCCAGCAGCCGAAGTGGGACTAGGGCCTACAATGAGCAGTTCTTC	CASSRSGTRAYNEQFF
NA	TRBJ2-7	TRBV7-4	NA	TGTGCCAGCAGCCCGCCCGTACAGCAAAGCGAGCAGTACTTC	CASSPPVQQSEQYF
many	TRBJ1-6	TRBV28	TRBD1	TGTGCCAGCAGTTCGTCCGGGACAGTCAATTCACCCCTCCACTTT	CASSSSGTVNSPLHF
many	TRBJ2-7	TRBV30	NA	TGTGCCTGGAGTGAGTGGCGGAGAGGGGTCGAGCAGTACTTC	CAWSEWRRGVEQYF
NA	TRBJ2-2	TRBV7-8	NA	TGTGCCAGCAGCTTAGTCAGTACCGGGGAGCTGTTTTTT	CASSLVSTGELFF
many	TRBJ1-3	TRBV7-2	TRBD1	TGTGCCAGCAGCTTAATTAAGGGGGCTGACACCATATATTTT	CASSLIKGADTIYF
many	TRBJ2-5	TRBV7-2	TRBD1	TGTGCCAGCAGCTTCCCCGACAGGGTACAAGAGACCCAGTACTTC	CASSFPDRVQETQYF
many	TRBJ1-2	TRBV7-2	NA	TGTGCCAGCAGCTTCTCTCCCGGGTTTCACTATGGCTACACCTTC	CASSFSPGFHYGYTF
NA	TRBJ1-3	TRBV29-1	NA	TGCAGCGTTGTACCACAGGGAGCCTCTGGAAACACCATATATTTT	CSVVPQGASGNTIYF
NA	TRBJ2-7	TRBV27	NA	TGTGCCAGCATGACCGATGGAGGATACGAGCAGTACTTC	CASMTDGGYEQYF
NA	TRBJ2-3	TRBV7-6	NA	TGTGCCAGCAGCTCTACCGGGACGATCGGGCAGTATTTT	CASSSTGTIGQYF
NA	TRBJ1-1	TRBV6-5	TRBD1	TGTGCCAGCAGCTTAAGGGGGACAGGGCGCACTGAAGCTTTCTTT	CASSLRGTGRTEAFF
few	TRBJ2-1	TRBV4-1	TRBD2	TGCGCCAGCAGACAGCGGGGGGGGAACAATGAGCAGTTCTTC	CASRQRGGNNEQFF
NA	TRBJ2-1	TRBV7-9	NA	TGTGCCAGCAGCTTCAGCCTCTACAATGAGCAGTTCTTC	CASSFSLYNEQFF
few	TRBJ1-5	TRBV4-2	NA	TGTGCCAGCAGCCAATATCCCGGGACGGGGAATCAGCCCCAGCATTTT	CASSQYPGTGNQPQHF
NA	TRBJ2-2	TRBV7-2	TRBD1	TGTGCCAGCAGCACACAGGGGGCAGGCACCGGGGAGCTGTTTTTT	CASSTQGAGTGELFF
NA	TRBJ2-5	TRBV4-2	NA	TGTGCCAGCAGCCAAGACGGGAGAGAGACCCAGTACTTC	CASSQDGRETQYF
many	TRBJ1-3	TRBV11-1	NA	TGTGCCAGCAGCCTTGGACAACTAGGAAACACCATATATTTT	CASSLGQLGNTIYF
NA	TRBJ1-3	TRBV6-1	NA	TGTGCCAGCAGTCCCGGGACACTCTCTGGAAACACCATATATTTT	CASSPGTLSGNTIYF
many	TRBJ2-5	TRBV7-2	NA	TGTGCCAGCAGCTCGGACGCCTGGGAGACCCAGTACTTC	CASSSDAWETQYF
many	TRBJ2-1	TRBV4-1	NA	TGCGCCAGCAGCCCCTTAGCCGGTGAGCAGTTCTTC	CASSPLAGEQFF
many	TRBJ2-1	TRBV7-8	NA	TGTGCCAGCAGCCAACCCTACAATGAGCAGTTCTTC	CASSQPYNEQFF
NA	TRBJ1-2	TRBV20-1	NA	TGCAGTGCTAGAGTACCTGCGGTGCGAGGGCCCTATGGCTACACCTTC	CSARVPAVRGPYGYTF